This TCR beta chain was found in a study of cytomegalovirus exposure and HLA in healthy donors. Amplification used 60 Vbeta primers and 13 Jbeta primers. TCRdb's table, derived via immunoSEQ multiplex PCR, lists solely in-frame clones and lacks some. The table has roughly 170,000 clones, under 90% seen once; the top ten hold roughly 5%. There are 18 residues in the CDR3. Looked up from germline, CDR1 is SGHKS and CDR2 is YYEKEE (reference sequence). The ends were cut back, 1 base at V and 0 bases at J, with 14 bases in the middle. Study conclusions and caveats: HLA-A and HLA-B allele assignments for most subjects were reportedly predicted accurately using TCR beta sequences. Across donors, presence/absence analyses took sequencing depth to be roughly uniform.

Of note for this clone: The target antigen is unknown.

Sequences were obtained from PBMCs. This sequence originates from a man aged 18 to 30 in good health and CMV-seronegative. This rearrangement joins TRBV5-5 to TRBJ2-6; D gene ambiguous. The CDR3 here is CASSLRVTSSSGANVLTF. The CDR3 bases are TGTGCCAGCAGCTTGCGGGTTACTTCTAGCTCTGGGGCCAACGTCCTGACTTTC. Full variable domain (missing parts from reference TRBV5-5 and TRBJ2-6): DAGVTQSPTHLIKTRGQQVTLRCSPISGHKSVSWYQQVLGQGPQFIFQYYEKEERGRGNFPDRFSARQFPNYSSELNVNALLLGDSALYLCASSLRVTSSSGANVLTFGAGSRLTVL.